Below are 20 T cell receptor beta chains sequenced from a single sample in a study of blood T cells in healthy people across ages (dated by TCRdb to between 2014 and 2017). The receptor library was made with 5' RACE. The listed sequencing device is Illumina HiSeq 2500. A second PCR of roughly 7 to 11 cycles was performed with a sample-barcoded 5' primer and a J-beta primer mix. The raw public reads went through TCRdb reprocessing: fastp at Q25, MiXCR clone calling, in-frame beta chains kept. Rows are combined by CDR3 protein, so each entry shows the most common genes and DNA. Present in this sample are about 640,000 distinct CDR3 sequences, under 70% of which were seen just once. Approximately 40% of the sample lies in the top ten. Material for sequencing was blood. The receptor source for this set is a man aged 60-69 years in good health.

V usage is TRBV20-1 and J usage is TRBJ2-5, with 9 bases aligning to TRBD2. The CDR3 is 14 amino acids. Germline values: CDR1 DFQATT, CDR2 SNEGSKA (reference sequence). With 6 bases clipped from V and 11 bases from J, the junction kept 16 bases outside the gene matches. CDR3 DNA: TGCAGTGCCCATTGGAGCGGGGGGACCCGGGAGCAGTACTTC. It yields the protein CSAHWSGGTREQYF.

The chain couples TRBV10-3 to TRBJ2-5; either TRBD1 or TRBD2 may supply D (6 bases each). Trimming left V 4 bases short and J 0 bases short, with 15 bases between. Germline V gives CDR1 ENHRY, CDR2 SYGVKD. This CDR3 comprises 16 residues. The CDR3 DNA reads TGTGCCATCAGTGGAGACAGGAGGGGTTACCAAGAGACCCAGTACTTC. Translating it yields CAISGDRRGYQETQYF.

V gene TRBV4-2 combines with J gene TRBJ2-7, with D possibly TRBD2 on 5 matching bases. Deletions cut 0 bases from V and 3 bases from J, with 9 bases between. The CDR3 length is 14 residues. The V gene's germline CDR1 is LGHNA and CDR2 YNFKEQ. CDR3 region: CASSQEEGNYEQYF. The CDR3 DNA follows: TGTGCCAGCAGCCAAGAAGAGGGAAACTACGAGCAGTACTTC.

This clonotype was counted only a few times. The CDR3: CASSVTGTMNTEAFF. CDR3 nucleotide sequence: TGTGCCAGCAGTGTGACAGGGACTATGAACACTGAAGCTTTCTTT. The rearrangement joins TRBV6-1 to TRBJ1-1; 7 nucleotides agree with TRBD1. From germline, CDR1 is MNHNS and CDR2 SASEGT. Unmatched junction bases numbered 5, after V lost 4 bases and J lost 0 bases. The CDR3 extends over 15 amino acids.

This clonotype was observed a handful of times. The chain couples TRBV7-2 to TRBJ2-3; perhaps D is TRBD1 or TRBD2 (6 bases each). The germline gives CDR1 SGHTA, CDR2 FQGNSA. The CDR3 length is 18 residues. V gave up 1 base and J gave up 4 bases, with 21 bases separating them. The CDR3 spells CASSLEEGGSRLADTQYF. The CDR3 DNA is TGTGCCAGCAGCTTAGAGGAGGGGGGATCGAGGCTGGCAGATACGCAGTATTTT.

The CDR3 sequence: CSASGLLGDYGYTF. Here the CDR3 DNA reads TGCAGTGCTAGTGGGCTACTCGGGGACTATGGCTACACCTTC. The genes are TRBV20-1 and TRBJ1-2; D gene uncertain. The CDR3 is made up of 14 amino acids. Trimming cost V 3 bases and J 3 bases, with 14 bases left between them. Germline V gives CDR1 DFQATT, CDR2 SNEGSKA (reference sequence).

This chain connects TRBV5-1 to TRBJ1-1, with a tentative D call TRBD1 (6 bases). Germline V gives CDR1 SGHRS, CDR2 YFSETQ. The length of the CDR3 is 16 residues. Trimming cost V 1 base and J 4 bases, with 17 bases left between them. CDR3 residues: CASSLRQGTSGTEAFF. As DNA, the CDR3 is TGCGCCAGCAGCTTGCGTCAGGGGACGTCGGGCACTGAAGCTTTCTTT.

This clonotype was seen a single time. The V gene is TRBV12-3 or TRBV12-4, the J gene TRBJ1-1; no definite D call. The CDR3 has 15 amino acids. The V gene lost 3 bases and the J gene lost 0 bases, with 11 bases spanning the gap. As DNA, the CDR3 is TGTGCCAGCAGTTTTTACGTGGAGATGAACACTGAAGCTTTCTTT. Translating it yields CASSFYVEMNTEAFF.

This chain links TRBV28 with TRBJ2-7; 8 nucleotides line up with TRBD2. CDR1 and CDR2 (germline): MDHEN, SYDVKM. The CDR3 extends over 14 amino acids. The CDR3 DNA reads as TGTGCGATCTCGGCGGGGGGCAGCTCCTACGAGCAGTACTTC. Translation: CAISAGGSSYEQYF.

A few counts support this clonotype. J is TRBJ2-7 and V is TRBV6-1; D gene ambiguous. The CDR3 covers 14 residues. Germline values: CDR1 MNHNS, CDR2 SASEGT. V gave up 6 bases and J gave up 3 bases, with 15 bases separating them. The chain's CDR3 is CASRDDMGRYEQYF. The CDR3 coding sequence is TGTGCCAGCAGGGATGACATGGGTCGCTACGAGCAGTACTTC.

This clonotype was picked up a small number of times. V and J are TRBV7-2 and TRBJ2-5; 8 bases line up with TRBD2. The V gene's germline CDR1 is SGHTA and CDR2 FQGNSA. This CDR3 spans 15 amino acids. V was clipped by 3 bases and J by 3 bases; unmatched bases: 6. The CDR3 nucleotides are TGTGCCAGCAGCTTCCAGAGGACTAGCAAAGAGACCCAGTACTTC. Its translation: CASSFQRTSKETQYF.

CDR3 sequence reads: CASSWGSQYSPLHF. CDR3 in DNA: TGTGCCAGCAGTTGGGGCAGCCAGTATTCACCCCTCCACTTT. The rearrangement links TRBV28 to TRBJ1-6; tentatively, D is TRBD1 (5 bases). Per the germline V gene, CDR1 is MDHEN and CDR2 is SYDVKM. The CDR3 is 14 residues long. V was pared by 4 bases and J by 8 bases, with 12 bases between.

This chain links TRBV5-1 with TRBJ2-3; D might be TRBD1 (5 bases). Germline V gene data show CDR1 as SGHRS and CDR2 as YFSETQ. The CDR3 totals 13 residues. V was shortened by 5 bases and J by 2 bases, with 9 bases between the two germline ends. The CDR3 nucleotides are TGCGCCAGCAGTGGGGCTCTCACAGATACGCAGTATTTT. Translated, it gives CASSGALTDTQYF.

The V and J genes are TRBV20-1 and TRBJ2-5; possibly TRBD1 for D (5 bases). The CDR3 is 12 residues long. V was clipped by 6 bases and J by 5 bases, with 13 bases between them. Germline loops: CDR1 DFQATT, CDR2 SNEGSKA (reference sequence). This CDR3 is CSAGRVDETQYF. The CDR3 DNA reads as TGCAGTGCAGGCAGGGTCGACGAGACCCAGTACTTC.

There are a few counts of this clonotype. The rearrangement uses TRBV2 and TRBJ1-1; D is possibly TRBD1 (5 bases). Germline lookup yields CDR1 SNHLY and CDR2 FYNNEI. The CDR3 has 13 amino acids. V was shortened by 4 bases and J by 2 bases, with 8 bases between the two germline ends. CDR3 sequence reads: CASSGTLNTEAFF. CDR3 nucleotide sequence: TGTGCCAGCAGTGGGACACTTAACACTGAAGCTTTCTTT.

The CDR3 coding sequence is TGCAGTGCTAGGGGGACTAGCGGGGGGAGCTACGAGCAGTACTTC. It codes for CSARGTSGGSYEQYF. The J gene is TRBJ2-7, the V gene TRBV20-1; 15 bases align to TRBD2. The CDR3 runs to 15 residues. Trimming removed 3 bases from V and 3 bases from J; junction bases left unmatched: 3. CDR1 DFQATT and CDR2 SNEGSKA come from the germline V gene (reference sequence).

This clonotype was counted between two and nine times. The chain employs TRBV5-1 and TRBJ1-2, with a possible D match to TRBD1 (5 bases). The germline CDR1 and CDR2 sequences are SGHRS and YFSETQ. The CDR3 contains 13 residues. The V end lost 0 bases, the J end lost 4 bases, and 7 bases lay between the germline ends. As DNA, the CDR3 is TGCGCCAGCAGCTTGGATGACAGCTATGGCTACACCTTC. It is translated as CASSLDDSYGYTF. The complete variable domain, with remaining parts taken from reference TRBV5-1 and TRBJ1-2, reads KAGVTQTPRYLIKTRGQQVTLSCSPISGHRSVSWYQQTPGQGLQFLFEYFSETQRNKGNFPGRFSGRQFSNSRSEMNVSTLELGDSALYLCASSLDDSYGYTFGSGTRLTVV.

This chain joins TRBV27 and TRBJ1-6; 10 bases agree with TRBD1. Looked up from germline, CDR1 is MNHEY and CDR2 is SMNVEV (reference sequence). V was pared by 11 bases and J by 3 bases, with 13 bases of the junction left unmatched. The CDR3 is made up of 17 amino acids. As DNA, the CDR3 is TGTGCCGTCGGGAACCCGGGACAGGGGATCTATAATTCACCCCTCCACTTT. This gives the protein CAVGNPGQGIYNSPLHF.

This clonotype was seen at least ten times. This chain links TRBV20-1 with TRBJ2-5, with a tentative D call TRBD2 (6 bases). Germline CDR1 is DFQATT and CDR2 is SNEGSKA (reference sequence). V lost 0 bases, J lost 4 bases, and 6 bases lay in between. This CDR3 contains 12 residues. Here the CDR3 reads CSAREGGETQYF. CDR3 DNA sequence: TGCAGTGCTAGAGAGGGGGGAGAGACCCAGTACTTC.

The J gene is TRBJ2-7, the V gene TRBV5-1, with no clear D. The DNA matches TRBJ2-5 better at its end, which makes the J call doubtful. This CDR3 has 13 residues. Per germline, CDR1 SGHRS and CDR2 YFSETQ. The chain's CDR3 is CASSNVQMETQYF. The CDR3 DNA reads as TGCGCCAGCAGCAATGTACAAATGGAGACCCAGTACTTC.